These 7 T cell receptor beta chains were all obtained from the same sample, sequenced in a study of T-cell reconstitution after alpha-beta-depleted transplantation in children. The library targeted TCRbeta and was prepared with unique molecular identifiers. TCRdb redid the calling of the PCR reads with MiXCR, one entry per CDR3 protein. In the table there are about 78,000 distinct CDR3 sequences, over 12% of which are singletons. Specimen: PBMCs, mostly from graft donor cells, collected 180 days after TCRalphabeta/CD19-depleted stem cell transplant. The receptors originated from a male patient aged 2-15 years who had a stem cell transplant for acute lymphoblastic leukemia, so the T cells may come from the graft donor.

The CDR3 here is CASSNRGHEQYF. The DNA of the CDR3 is TGTGCCAGCAGCAACCGGGGGCACGAGCAGTACTTC. The chain is built from TRBV7-9 and TRBJ2-7; the D call may be TRBD1 or TRBD2 (6 bases each). Germline V gives CDR1 SEHNR, CDR2 FQNEAQ (reference sequence). CDR3 length: 12 amino acids. The V end was cut by 5 bases, the J end by 5 bases, with 10 bases between.

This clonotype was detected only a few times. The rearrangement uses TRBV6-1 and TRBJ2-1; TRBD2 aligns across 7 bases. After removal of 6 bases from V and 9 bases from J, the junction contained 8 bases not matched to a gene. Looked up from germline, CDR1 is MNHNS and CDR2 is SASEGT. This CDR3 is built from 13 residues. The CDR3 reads CASSRREAGEQFF. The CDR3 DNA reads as TGTGCCAGCAGCCGCCGGGAGGCAGGTGAGCAGTTCTTC.

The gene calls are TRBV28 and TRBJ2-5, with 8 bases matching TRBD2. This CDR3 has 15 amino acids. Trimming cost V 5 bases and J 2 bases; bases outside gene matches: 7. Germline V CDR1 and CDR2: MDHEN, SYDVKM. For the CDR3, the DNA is TGTGCCAGCAGTCCTTCAGGCGGGAGGCAAGAGACCCAGTACTTC. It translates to CASSPSGGRQETQYF.

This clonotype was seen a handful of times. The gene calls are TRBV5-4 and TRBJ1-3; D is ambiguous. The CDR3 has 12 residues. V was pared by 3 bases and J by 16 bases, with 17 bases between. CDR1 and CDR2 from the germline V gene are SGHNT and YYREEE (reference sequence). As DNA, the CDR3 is TGTGCCAGCAGCTGGGCCGGAGGTCCACTTTATTTT. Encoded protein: CASSWAGGPLYF. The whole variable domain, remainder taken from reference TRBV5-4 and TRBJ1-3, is ETGVTQSPTHLIKTRGQQVTLRCSSQSGHNTVSWYQQALGQGPQFIFQYYREEENGRGNFPPRFSGLQFPNYSSELNVNALELDDSALYLCASSWAGGPLYFGEGSWLTVV.

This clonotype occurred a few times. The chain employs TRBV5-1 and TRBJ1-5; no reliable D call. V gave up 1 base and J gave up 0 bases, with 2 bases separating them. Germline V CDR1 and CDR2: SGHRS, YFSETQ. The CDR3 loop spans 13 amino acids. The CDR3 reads CASSLSSNQPQHF. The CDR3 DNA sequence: TGCGCCAGCAGCTTGAGTAGCAATCAGCCCCAGCATTTT. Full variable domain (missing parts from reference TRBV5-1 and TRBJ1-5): KAGVTQTPRYLIKTRGQQVTLSCSPISGHRSVSWYQQTPGQGLQFLFEYFSETQRNKGNFPGRFSGRQFSNSRSEMNVSTLELGDSALYLCASSLSSNQPQHFGDGTRLSIL.

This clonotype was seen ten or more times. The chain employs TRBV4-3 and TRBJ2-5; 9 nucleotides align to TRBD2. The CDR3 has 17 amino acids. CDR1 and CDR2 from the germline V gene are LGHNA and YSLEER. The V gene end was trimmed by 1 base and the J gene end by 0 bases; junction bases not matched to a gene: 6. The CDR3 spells CASSQGRLAGYQETQYF. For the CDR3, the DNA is TGCGCCAGCAGCCAAGGAAGGCTAGCGGGGTACCAAGAGACCCAGTACTTC.

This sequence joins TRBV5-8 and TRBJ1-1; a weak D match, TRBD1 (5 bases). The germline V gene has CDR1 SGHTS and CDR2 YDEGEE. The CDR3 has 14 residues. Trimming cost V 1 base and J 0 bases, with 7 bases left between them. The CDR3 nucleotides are TGTGCCAGCAGCTTGAACAGGTTGAACACTGAAGCTTTCTTT. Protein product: CASSLNRLNTEAFF.